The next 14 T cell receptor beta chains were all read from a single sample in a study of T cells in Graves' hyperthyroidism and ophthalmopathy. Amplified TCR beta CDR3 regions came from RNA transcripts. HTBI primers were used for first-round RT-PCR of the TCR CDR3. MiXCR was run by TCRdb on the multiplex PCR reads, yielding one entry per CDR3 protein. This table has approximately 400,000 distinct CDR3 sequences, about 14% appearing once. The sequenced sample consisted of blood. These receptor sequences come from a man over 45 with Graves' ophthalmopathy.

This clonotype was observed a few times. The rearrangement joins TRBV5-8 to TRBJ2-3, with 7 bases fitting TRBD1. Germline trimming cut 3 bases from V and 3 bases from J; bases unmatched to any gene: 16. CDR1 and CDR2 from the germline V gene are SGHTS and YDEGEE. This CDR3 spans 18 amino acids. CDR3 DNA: TGTGCCAGCAGCTCCCCCACCCGGACAGGACGGGTGACAGATACGCAGTATTTT. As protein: CASSSPTRTGRVTDTQYF.

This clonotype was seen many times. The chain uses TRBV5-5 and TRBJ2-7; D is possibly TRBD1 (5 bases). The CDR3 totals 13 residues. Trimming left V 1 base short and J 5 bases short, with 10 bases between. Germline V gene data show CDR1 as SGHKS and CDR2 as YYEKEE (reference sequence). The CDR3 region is CASSLQGKNEQYF. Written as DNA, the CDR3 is TGTGCCAGCAGCTTGCAGGGTAAGAACGAGCAGTACTTC.

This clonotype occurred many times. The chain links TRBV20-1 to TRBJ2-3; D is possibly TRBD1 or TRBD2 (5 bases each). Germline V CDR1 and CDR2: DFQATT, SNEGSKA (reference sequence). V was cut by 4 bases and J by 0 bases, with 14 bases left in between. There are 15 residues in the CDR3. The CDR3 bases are TGCAGTGCTACCACCGGGACGGCCAGCACAGATACGCAGTATTTT. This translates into CSATTGTASTDTQYF.

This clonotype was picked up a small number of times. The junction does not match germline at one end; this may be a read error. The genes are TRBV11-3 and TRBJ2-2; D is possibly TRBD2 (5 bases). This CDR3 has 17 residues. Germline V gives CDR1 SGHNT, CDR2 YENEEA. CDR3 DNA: TGTGCCAGCAGCTTAGATCCGCAGGCCGCGAACACCGGGGAGCTGCTTTTT. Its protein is CASSLDPQAANTGELLF.

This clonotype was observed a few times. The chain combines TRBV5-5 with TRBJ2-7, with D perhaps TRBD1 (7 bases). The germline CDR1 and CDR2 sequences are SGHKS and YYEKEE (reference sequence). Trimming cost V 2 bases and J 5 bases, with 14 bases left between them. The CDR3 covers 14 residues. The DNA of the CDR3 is TGTGCCAGCAGCTTAGCGACAGGGAGGAACGAGCAGTACTTC. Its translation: CASSLATGRNEQYF.

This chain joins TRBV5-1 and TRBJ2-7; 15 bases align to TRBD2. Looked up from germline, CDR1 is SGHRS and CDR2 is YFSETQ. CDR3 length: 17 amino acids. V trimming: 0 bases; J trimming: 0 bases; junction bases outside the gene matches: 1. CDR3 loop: CASSLEGLAGGSYEQYF. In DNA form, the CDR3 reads TGCGCCAGCAGCTTGGAGGGACTAGCGGGAGGCTCCTACGAGCAGTACTTC.

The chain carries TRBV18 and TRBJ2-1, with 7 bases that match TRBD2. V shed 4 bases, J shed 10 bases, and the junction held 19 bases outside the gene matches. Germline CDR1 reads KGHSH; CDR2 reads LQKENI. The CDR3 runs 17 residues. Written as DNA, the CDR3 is TGTGCCAGCTCACGCTCTTTTCAGACTAGCCAAAGTACCGAGCAGTTCTTC. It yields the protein CASSRSFQTSQSTEQFF.

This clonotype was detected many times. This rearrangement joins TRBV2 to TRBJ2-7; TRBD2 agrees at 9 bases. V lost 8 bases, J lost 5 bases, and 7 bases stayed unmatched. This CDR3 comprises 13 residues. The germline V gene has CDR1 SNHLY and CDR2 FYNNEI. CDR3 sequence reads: CASFSGRSHEQYF. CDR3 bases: TGTGCCAGCTTTAGCGGGAGAAGTCACGAGCAGTACTTC.

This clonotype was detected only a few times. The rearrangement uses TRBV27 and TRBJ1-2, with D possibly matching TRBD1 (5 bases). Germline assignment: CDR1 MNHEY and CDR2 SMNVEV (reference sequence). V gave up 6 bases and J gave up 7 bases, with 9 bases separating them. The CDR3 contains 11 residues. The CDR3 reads CASSPGIGYTF. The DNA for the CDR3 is TGTGCCAGCAGCCCAGGGATTGGCTACACCTTC.

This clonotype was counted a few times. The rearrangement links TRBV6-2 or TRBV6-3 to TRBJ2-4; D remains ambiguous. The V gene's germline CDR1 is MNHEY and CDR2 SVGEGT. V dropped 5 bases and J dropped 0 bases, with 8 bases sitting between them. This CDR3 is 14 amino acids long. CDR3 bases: TGTGCCAGCAGTGAACACAGAGCCAAAAACATTCAGTACTTC. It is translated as CASSEHRAKNIQYF.

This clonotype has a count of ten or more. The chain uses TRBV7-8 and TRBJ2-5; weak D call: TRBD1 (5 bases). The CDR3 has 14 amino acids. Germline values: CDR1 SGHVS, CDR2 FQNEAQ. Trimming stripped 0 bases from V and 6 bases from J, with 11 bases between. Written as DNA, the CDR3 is TGTGCCAGCAGCTTAGCGGGCAGGGCTCAGACCCAGTACTTC. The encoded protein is CASSLAGRAQTQYF.

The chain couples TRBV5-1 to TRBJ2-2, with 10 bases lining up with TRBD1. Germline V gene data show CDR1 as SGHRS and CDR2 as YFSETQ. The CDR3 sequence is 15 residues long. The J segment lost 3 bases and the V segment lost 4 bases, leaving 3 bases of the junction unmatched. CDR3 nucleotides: TGCGCCAGCAGCGCGGACAGGGGGGACACCGGGGAGCTGTTTTTT. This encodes CASSADRGDTGELFF.

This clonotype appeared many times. Here the CDR3 reads CSATQGGTEAFF. The CDR3 DNA is TGCAGTGCTACACAGGGGGGCACTGAAGCTTTCTTT. This chain uses TRBV20-1 with TRBJ1-1, with 8 positions matching TRBD1. CDR3 length: 12 residues. Looked up from germline, CDR1 is DFQATT and CDR2 is SNEGSKA (reference sequence). The J segment lost 4 bases and the V segment lost 4 bases, leaving 2 bases of the junction unmatched.

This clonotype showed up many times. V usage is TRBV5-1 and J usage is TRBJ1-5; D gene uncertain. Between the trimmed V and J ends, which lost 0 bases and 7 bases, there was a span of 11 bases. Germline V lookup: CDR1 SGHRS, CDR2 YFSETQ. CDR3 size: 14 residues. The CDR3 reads CASSLEGPGQPQHF. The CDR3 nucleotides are TGCGCCAGCAGCTTGGAAGGGCCCGGCCAGCCCCAGCATTTT.